The T cell receptor (beta chain) under discussion was sequenced for a study of tumor-infiltrating lymphocytes in primary liver carcinoma. The wider study: The patient group consisted of men and women aged 30 to 69 years. Between roughly 4.2 and 10 cm across, the tumors were all of stage T1-T3 N0M0. Study results and caveats: The study found tumor-adjacent and tumor-blood pairs overlapped less than tumor region pairs.

The sample holds a few counts of this clonotype. Its specificity is unknown. This could be a read error, since a much larger clone is one nucleotide away. Total RNA amounting to roughly 450 ng was the source from which TCR beta cDNA was made with a constant-region primer. Three-round nested multiplex PCR performed with slightly modified ARM-PCR produced the TCR beta libraries. TCRdb reprocessed the multiplex PCR reads via MiXCR and lists one record per CDR3 protein. Of about 320,000 distinct CDR3 sequences in the sample, 60% to 80% are singletons; the top ten hold around 9.5%. For blood RNA, unsorted whole blood served as the source, and germline DNA was extracted too. Prior to surgery, four milliliters of peripheral blood were drawn. The receptor was isolated from a man in his forties with primary liver carcinoma and hepatitis B virus infection. Material for sequencing was peripheral blood.

In nucleotides, the CDR3 is TGTGCCATCAGCGTCACCATGGTCGGGGATACGCAGTATTTT. This gives the protein CAISVTMVGDTQYF. The V gene is TRBV10-3, the J gene TRBJ2-3; D gene unclear. Between the trimmed V and J ends, which lost 6 bases and 6 bases, there was a span of 16 bases. CDR1 is ENHRY, CDR2 SYGVKD, per germline. CDR3 size: 14 residues.